A selection of T cell receptor beta chains follows, all from one sample in a study of CD8+CD57+ T cells in acquired aplastic anemia. TCRdb used MiXCR to reprocess the reads, holding one entry per CDR3 protein. The data contain under 200,000 distinct CDR3 sequences, just under 45% of them seen just once; the ten biggest clones take up 0.9% to 1.2%. The sequenced sample was sorted CD4+, CD8+, or CD8+CD57+ T cells (not recorded which) from PBMCs. The receptors here all came from a human donor in good health. CDR3s include the opening cysteine and the closing phenylalanine or tryptophan. Fields, in order: D gene, J gene, V gene, clone size, CDR3 protein, CDR3 DNA. D genes are given only for firm matches. Size values are once, few and many counts, or a class for expanded clones, and some rows have none.

TRBD1 TRBJ1-1 TRBV10-3 many CAISTGPTEAFF TGTGCCATTTCGACAGGGCCCACTGAAGCTTTCTTT
. TRBJ2-2 TRBV5-4 many CAIKGGENTGELFF TGTGCCATAAAGGGCGGGGAAAACACCGGGGAGCTGTTTTTT
. TRBJ2-5 TRBV5-1 . CASSLDGTGETQYF TGCGCCAGCAGCTTGGACGGGACCGGGGAGACCCAGTACTTC
. TRBJ1-2 TRBV7-8 . CASSPSGEGYTF TGTGCCAGCAGCCCTTCTGGGGAAGGCTACACCTTC
. TRBJ2-7 TRBV4-1 . CASSPSDGNYEQYF TGCGCCAGCAGCCCGAGTGACGGGAACTACGAGCAGTACTTC
TRBD2 TRBJ2-3 TRBV14 few CASSYRWTSGTFTDTQYF TGTGCCAGCAGTTACCGATGGACTAGCGGAACTTTCACAGATACGCAGTATTTT
TRBD2 TRBJ2-2 TRBV20-1 once CSARVAASGTHTGELFF TGCAGTGCTAGAGTCGCGGCTAGCGGGACCCACACCGGGGAGCTGTTTTTT
. TRBJ1-2 TRBV12-3/TRBV12-4 many CASTSTSGGYTF TGTGCCAGCACCTCCACGTCGGGCGGCTACACCTTC
. TRBJ2-3 TRBV2 many CASTGLSTDTQYF TGTGCCAGCACGGGACTCAGCACAGATACGCAGTATTTT
. TRBJ2-1 TRBV6-5 many CASSFQGIEQFF TGTGCCAGCAGTTTTCAGGGGATTGAGCAGTTCTTC
TRBD1 TRBJ1-1 TRBV24-1 many CATRGPGQANTEAFF TGTGCCACCAGAGGACCCGGACAGGCGAACACTGAAGCTTTCTTT
. TRBJ2-3 TRBV10-1 . CASRGTLSTDTQYF TGCGCCAGCAGAGGGACACTTAGCACAGATACGCAGTATTTT
. TRBJ2-7 TRBV2 . CASTLGNEQYF TGTGCCAGCACCCTAGGTAACGAGCAGTACTTC
TRBD2 TRBJ2-3 TRBV14 many CASSRGLAGTVTDTQYF TGTGCCAGCAGCCGGGGACTAGCGGGAACTGTTACAGATACGCAGTATTTT
. TRBJ2-7 TRBV20-1 many CSARGDTSYEQYF TGCAGTGCTAGGGGGGACACCTCCTACGAGCAGTACTTC
TRBD1 TRBJ2-2 TRBV6-2/TRBV6-3 few CASRDRVSGELFF TGTGCCAGCAGAGACAGGGTGTCCGGGGAGCTGTTTTTT